This T cell receptor (beta chain) comes out of a study of spatial heterogeneity in lung cancer (dated by TCRdb to between 2018 and 2021). Some background on the complete study: Donors were around 71 patients with early-stage, untreated non-small cell lung cancer from the lung TRACERx cohort. Follow-up PBMC samples were sequenced whenever available, with the median time to follow-up being about 2 years after resection. More beta-chain than alpha-chain transcripts were consistently detected, likely reflecting higher beta-chain transcript abundance. In the raw uncorrected reads, each unique combination of TCR and UMI appeared on average more than ten times. TCR alpha and beta repertoires were quantitatively compared across multiple tumor regions, matched nontumor lung and blood in non-small cell lung cancer. Nonsynonymous mutation counts, determined by whole-exome sequencing of tumor tissue, were related to TCR repertoire features. At surgery, 200 to 250 tumor regions, 64 matched nontumor lung samples and 56 PBMC samples were TCR-sequenced for both alpha and beta chains. Study-wide conclusions, independent of this receptor: Confirming at a functional level the hypothesis that regional TCRs recognize regional mutations was considered to require additional single-cell paired TCR alpha and beta sequencing. Ubiquitous expanded tumor TCRs were found in blood more often at tumor resection than at routine follow-up. Comparisons of baseline and follow-up blood repertoires included only around 13 patients.

Library preparation was by 5' RACE. TCRdb shows the sequencer as NextSeq 500. To allow correction of PCR and sequencing errors, the TCR library protocol tagged every TCR cDNA molecule with a unique molecular identifier. The published analysis was carried out like this. Decombinator tools were used for TCR identification, UMI-based error correction and CDR3 extraction. TCRs above a frequency of 2 per 1,000, corresponding to the top 1% of the tumor frequency distribution, were defined as expanded. Rényi diversity was computed with the R vegan package after subsampling each repertoire 100 times to 5,000 TCRs. CDR3 similarity networks were constructed using string-kernel similarity of amino acid triplets, with links drawn between CDR3s whose pairwise similarity was above 0.82. TCRdb ran its own pipeline on the public reads, namely fastp trimming at Q25 and MiXCR clone calling, and kept in-frame beta chains. Identical CDR3 protein sequences are pooled into one entry, listed with their most common genes and DNA. The authors' filters were not applied to this entry. The sample table contains around 20,000 distinct CDR3 sequences; only one count was recorded for 9.2% of them. Together, the top ten hold less than 25% of the sample.

The sample's time point, from its label and the paper: blood at routine non-recurrence follow-up after resection. Whole RNA extracted from tumor and nontumor lung tissue, or from cryopreserved PBMC samples, was used for TCR sequencing without cell sorting. Only patients for whom sufficient RNA was available from at least two tumor regions were selected for TCR sequencing. Relative to germline, V is 0 bases shorter and J is 3 bases shorter, with 13 bases between their ends. Including the terminal cysteine and phenylalanine, the CDR3 comprises 16 residues. Here the CDR3 DNA is all that survives: 48 bases in frame from base 1. According to the germline V gene, CDR1 reads SGDLS and CDR2 reads YYNGEE. This clonotype was counted many times. Its antigen is unknown. Per-base quality was not reported, and no clone a single base away is much larger than it.

Rearrangement joined TRBV9 to TRBJ1-5; tentative D gene TRBD1, with 6 bases matching. This TCR was sampled from a male donor with early-stage non-small cell lung cancer. The sequencing used PBMCs, collected at follow-up. The CDR3 protein sequence reads: CASSVGYGGANQPQHF. At the DNA level, the sequence is TGTGCCAGCAGCGTAGGATACGGGGGCGCCAATCAGCCCCAGCATTTT.